This T cell receptor beta chain was obtained from a study of T cell responses to AZD1222 COVID-19 vaccine. Produced via immunoSEQ multiplex PCR; TCRdb's table is partial and in-frame only. The table records hundreds of thousands of clones, about 94% of them present only once. Findings and limits, study-wide: None of the repertoires were sampled until the peak T cell response had passed. White British ancestry dominated among donors, who included more females, and clonal diversity was possibly underestimated. A rise in Spike-specific TCR breadth and depth followed two AZD1222 doses.

Worth noting for this clone: Its matching antigen is unknown.

The study pooled second doses at about 4 or about 12 weeks. Sequencing was performed on peripheral blood, taken 28 days after the second AZD1222 dose. This clonotype was sampled from an adult who received the AZD1222 COVID-19 vaccine.

This CDR3 reads CASSLVRGARTEAFF. CDR3 in DNA: TGTGCCAGCAGCTTAGTTCGGGGGGCAAGAACTGAAGCTTTCTTT. The chain links TRBV7-9 to TRBJ1-1, with TRBD1 as a possible D gene (6 bases). V lost 1 base, J lost 5 bases, and 14 bases lay in between. This CDR3 comprises 15 residues. The germline gives CDR1 SEHNR, CDR2 FQNEAQ (reference sequence).